The 30 T cell receptor beta chains given below trace back to one sample, sequenced in a study of T cells in Graves' hyperthyroidism and ophthalmopathy (dated by TCRdb to the late 2010s). Receptors were amplified or captured by multiplex PCR. Sequencing used an Illumina HiSeq 2000. TCR beta CDR3 regions were amplified from RNA transcripts. The first round of RT-PCR for the TCR CDR3 was performed with the HTBI primer set and the Qiagen OneStep RT-PCR kit. TCRdb's own reprocessing of the public reads used fastp at Q25 and MiXCR and kept productive beta chains. Rows with one shared CDR3 protein collapse into an entry with the most common genes and DNA. The sample table lists 390,000 or so distinct CDR3 sequences, 14% to 15% of them with a count of one. Approximately 13% of the sample rests with the top ten. Sequencing used blood. All receptors come from a young man with Graves' ophthalmopathy.

The sample holds a few counts of this clonotype. The chain recombines TRBV4-2 with TRBJ1-2, with D unclear. Trimming took off 0 bases at V and 4 bases at J, with 12 bases between the two ends. CDR3 length: 15 residues. Germline CDR1 LGHNA, CDR2 YNFKEQ. The CDR3: CASSQDLQALYGYTF. In DNA, the CDR3 is TGTGCCAGCAGCCAAGATCTTCAGGCCCTCTATGGCTACACCTTC.

In this sample, this clonotype turned up many times. The gene calls are TRBV5-1 and TRBJ2-7, with a weak D call TRBD2 (5 bases). This CDR3 is 14 amino acids long. Trimming shortened V by 0 bases and J by 6 bases, and 13 bases separated the two germline ends. Germline assignment: CDR1 SGHRS and CDR2 YFSETQ. CDR3 loop: CASSLERGSLEQYF. In nucleotides, the CDR3 is TGCGCCAGCAGCTTGGAGAGAGGGAGTCTCGAGCAGTACTTC.

This chain links TRBV14 with TRBJ1-6, with D tentatively TRBD1 (5 bases). V gave up 4 bases and J gave up 12 bases, with 13 bases separating them. Germline values: CDR1 SGHDN, CDR2 FVKESK. This CDR3 has 13 residues. CDR3 in DNA: TGTGCCAGCAGCCTGGCAGGGTCCGTACCCCTCCACTTT. Amino acids: CASSLAGSVPLHF.

The rearrangement joins TRBV24-1 to TRBJ2-7; D gene uncertain. CDR1 KGHDR and CDR2 SFDVKD come from the germline V gene. Trimming left V 4 bases short and J 4 bases short, with 10 bases between. This CDR3 region has 13 residues. The CDR3 is CATSESPGYEQYF. CDR3 DNA sequence: TGTGCCACCAGTGAGTCTCCGGGTTACGAGCAGTACTTC.

In regard to this clonotype: A much larger clone differs from this one at a single base, so this may be a read error. V usage is TRBV6-5 and J usage is TRBJ2-7; D call uncertain. This CDR3 has 16 residues. Looked up from germline, CDR1 is MNHEY and CDR2 is SVGAGI. CDR3 DNA sequence: TGTGCCAGCAGTCACTCGGTGGGGTCTACCCACTACGAGCAGTACTTC. It specifies CASSHSVGSTHYEQYF.

This clonotype was counted ten times or more. The J gene is TRBJ2-1, the V gene TRBV5-8, with 8 bases matching TRBD2. Trimming at V came to 4 bases and at J to 9 bases, leaving 9 bases not matched to a gene. This CDR3 comprises 14 residues. In germline, CDR1 is SGHTS, CDR2 YDEGEE. This chain's CDR3 is CASSRGLAWGEQFF. The CDR3 region has the DNA TGTGCCAGCAGCCGAGGACTAGCATGGGGTGAGCAGTTCTTC.

This clonotype was counted a few times. This chain links TRBV5-6 with TRBJ2-7, with D tentatively TRBD1 or TRBD2 (5 bases each). In germline, CDR1 is SGHDT, CDR2 YYEEEE. The CDR3 loop spans 16 amino acids. The V and J ends lost 4 bases and 0 bases respectively, with 17 bases between them. CDR3 nucleotide sequence: TGTGCCAGCAGCCTGGGGGACCCGGGTTACTCCTACGAGCAGTACTTC. Amino acid sequence: CASSLGDPGYSYEQYF.

The chain uses TRBV7-9 and TRBJ2-7; TRBD2 might be the D (5 bases). V was cut by 3 bases and J by 2 bases, with 8 bases left in between. The CDR3 has 13 amino acids. Germline V CDR1 and CDR2: SEHNR, FQNEAQ (reference sequence). CDR3 amino acids: CASSFPSTYEQYF. CDR3 in DNA: TGTGCCAGCAGCTTCCCTAGCACCTACGAGCAGTACTTC.

V is TRBV19 and J is TRBJ2-1; D call uncertain. Trimming removed 3 bases at V and 4 bases at J, with 10 bases between. CDR3 length: 14 amino acids. Germline CDR1 reads LNHDA; CDR2 reads SQIVND (reference sequence). The CDR3, as DNA: TGTGCCAGTAGTATTCAAGGGCTTTACAATGAGCAGTTCTTC. Its translation is CASSIQGLYNEQFF. The full variable domain, with the rest looked up from reference TRBV19 and TRBJ2-1, is DGGITQSPKYLFRKEGQNVTLSCEQNLNHDAMYWYRQDPGQGLRLIYYSQIVNDFQKGDIAEGYSVSREKKESFPLTVTSAQKNPTAFYLCASSIQGLYNEQFFGPGTRLTVL.

As regards this clonotype: As the CDR3 is not closed by the conserved phenylalanine or tryptophan, this likely results from a read error. This rearrangement joins TRBV7-9 to TRBJ2-7; perhaps TRBD2 as D (6 bases). Germline assignment: CDR1 SEHNR and CDR2 FQNEAQ (reference sequence). This CDR3 has 14 residues. Trimming stripped 0 bases from V and 2 bases from J, with 8 bases between. CDR3 residues: CASSLAGGPYEQYL. The CDR3 region has the DNA TGTGCCAGCAGCTTAGCGGGAGGCCCCTACGAGCAGTACCTC.

This clonotype was counted between two and nine times. This chain uses TRBV20-1 with TRBJ2-1, with 7 bases that match TRBD2. The V gene's germline CDR1 is DFQATT and CDR2 SNEGSKA (reference sequence). After removal of 3 bases from V and 7 bases from J, the junction contained 6 bases not matched to a gene. The CDR3 is 13 amino acids. CDR3 in amino acids: CSASAAGGNEQFF. The CDR3 DNA reads as TGCAGTGCTAGCGCGGCCGGGGGGAATGAGCAGTTCTTC.

Points on this clonotype: Possible read error: a much larger clone is one base away. The chain uses TRBV20-1 and TRBJ2-7, with D perhaps TRBD2 (6 bases). Germline CDR1 reads DFQATT; CDR2 reads SNEGSKA (reference sequence). The CDR3 sequence is 13 residues long. The CDR3: CSVGGVLNYEQYF. The DNA for the CDR3 is TGCAGCGTGGGGGGAGTATTGAACTACGAGCAGTACTTC.

This chain joins TRBV6-5 and TRBJ2-5, with 7 bases identical to TRBD1. Germline V lookup: CDR1 MNHEY, CDR2 SVGAGI. J gave up 5 bases and V 2 bases, and 8 bases lay outside the gene matches. This CDR3 spans 15 amino acids. The CDR3 loop reads CASSYPTGTGETQYF. In DNA form, the CDR3 reads TGTGCCAGCAGTTACCCGACAGGGACGGGTGAGACCCAGTACTTC.

In its sample, this clonotype was seen many times. The chain links TRBV12-3 or TRBV12-4 to TRBJ2-7, with 13 nucleotides matching TRBD2. V dropped 1 base and J dropped 4; count of bases not matched to a gene: 1. This CDR3 has 15 residues. DNA for the CDR3: TGTGCCAGCAGTTTAGGACTAGCGGGGGGTTACGAGCAGTACTTC. Translating it yields CASSLGLAGGYEQYF.

The table lists this clonotype with many counts. Here the CDR3 reads CASSSLRTVAKNIQYF. The CDR3 nucleotides read TGTGCCAGCAGCTCCCTCCGGACAGTAGCCAAAAACATTCAGTACTTC. The rearrangement links TRBV7-9 to TRBJ2-4; a weak D match, TRBD1 (6 bases). CDR1 and CDR2 (germline): SEHNR, FQNEAQ (reference sequence). V was clipped by 4 bases and J by 0 bases, with 13 bases between them. This CDR3 contains 16 residues.

The rearrangement uses TRBV11-2 and TRBJ2-3; D possibly matches TRBD1 or TRBD2 (5 bases each). This CDR3 contains 16 residues. Germline lookup yields CDR1 SGHAT and CDR2 FQNNGV. Trimming stripped 5 bases from V and 2 bases from J, with 17 bases between. CDR3 in DNA: TGTGCCAGCAGCACGGGACCCATACTGGCCACAGATACGCAGTATTTT. It codes for CASSTGPILATDTQYF.

The chain combines TRBV6-5 with TRBJ2-2; 16 bases are shared with TRBD2. Germline CDR1 MNHEY, CDR2 SVGAGI. With V trimmed by 1 base and J by 3 bases, 5 bases remained unmatched. The CDR3 consists of 19 residues. CDR3 nucleotides: TGTGCCAGCAGTTACTTGGGACTAGCGGGAGGGCCGTACACCGGGGAGCTGTTTTTT. Amino acids: CASSYLGLAGGPYTGELFF.

This clonotype was seen ten or more times. The J gene is TRBJ2-7, the V gene TRBV4-2; D remains ambiguous. The germline CDR1 and CDR2 sequences are LGHNA and YNFKEQ. The CDR3 sequence is 14 residues long. The V end lost 1 base, the J end lost 0 bases, and 7 bases lay between the germline ends. In nucleotides, the CDR3 is TGTGCCAGCAGCCAAGGTGAAAGCTCCTACGAGCAGTACTTC. Residues: CASSQGESSYEQYF.

This clonotype showed up many times. The rearrangement joins TRBV12-3 or TRBV12-4 to TRBJ2-2; D may match TRBD1 or TRBD2 (5 bases each). Trimming removed 7 bases at V and 0 bases at J, with 9 bases between. The CDR3 loop spans 14 amino acids. The CDR3 protein is CASNGTPNTGELFF. The CDR3 DNA is TGTGCCAGCAACGGGACCCCGAACACCGGGGAGCTGTTTTTT.

The chain joins TRBV5-1 to TRBJ1-1; D perhaps matches TRBD1 (6 bases). The germline gives CDR1 SGHRS, CDR2 YFSETQ. Trimming cost V 5 bases and J 7 bases, with 15 bases left between them. CDR3 size: 13 residues. CDR3 DNA: TGCGCCAGCAGGTTACAGGAACAGGGTGAAGCTTTCTTT. The encoded protein is CASRLQEQGEAFF.

There are many counts of this clonotype. The genes are TRBV27 and TRBJ2-5, with D possibly being TRBD1 or TRBD2 (5 bases each). The CDR3 runs 15 residues. V was pared by 5 bases and J by 2 bases, with 15 bases between. Germline CDR1 MNHEY, CDR2 SMNVEV (reference sequence). The CDR3: CASSAGTVYQETQYF. The DNA of the CDR3 is TGTGCCAGCAGTGCAGGGACGGTATATCAAGAGACCCAGTACTTC.

In DNA, the CDR3 is TGTGCCATCAGTGGGGGACGGGGCACCGGGGAGCTGTTTTTT. Protein sequence: CAISGGRGTGELFF. The chain carries TRBV10-3 and TRBJ2-2; D assignment may be TRBD1 or TRBD2 (5 bases each). Germline V gives CDR1 ENHRY, CDR2 SYGVKD. The CDR3 length is 14 residues. The V and J ends lost 4 bases and 4 bases respectively, with 10 bases between them.

This clonotype was seen ten or more times. The chain recombines TRBV2 with TRBJ2-1; D perhaps matches TRBD1 (6 bases). The CDR3 has 13 amino acids. V lost 6 bases, J lost 5 bases, and 11 bases lay in between. The germline V gene has CDR1 SNHLY and CDR2 FYNNEI. The CDR3 spells CASRSGQNNEQFF. CDR3 DNA: TGTGCCAGCAGATCGGGACAAAACAATGAGCAGTTCTTC.

A few counts support this clonotype. The genes are TRBV5-6 and TRBJ1-1; 12 bases line up with TRBD1. The V and J ends lost 0 bases and 7 bases, in that order; junction bases with no gene match: 10. The CDR3 is made up of 17 amino acids. Per germline, CDR1 SGHDT and CDR2 YYEEEE. The CDR3 sequence: CASSLGPGQGALIEAFF. Written as DNA, the CDR3 is TGTGCCAGCAGCTTGGGACCGGGACAGGGGGCGCTTATTGAAGCTTTCTTT.

The genes are TRBV19 and TRBJ2-7, with a tentative D call TRBD2 (6 bases). The CDR3 spans 14 residues. V gave up 5 bases and J gave up 4 bases, with 15 bases separating them. CDR1 LNHDA and CDR2 SQIVND come from the germline V gene (reference sequence). The CDR3 bases are TGTGCCAGTAGTTCCGGGACTGAGGCTTACGAGCAGTACTTC. Residues: CASSSGTEAYEQYF.

This CDR3 reads CASSVAGTLTDTQYF. CDR3 DNA: TGTGCCAGCAGTGTAGCGGGGACCCTCACAGATACGCAGTATTTT. The rearrangement links TRBV6-1 to TRBJ2-3; 8 positions agree with TRBD2. The CDR3 is 15 amino acids. Germline CDR1 is MNHNS and CDR2 is SASEGT. V lost 4 bases to trimming and J lost 2 bases; unmatched junction nucleotides: 5.

This clonotype turned up a few times. V is TRBV9 and J is TRBJ1-1, with D uncertain. CDR3 length: 14 residues. CDR1 is SGDLS, CDR2 YYNGEE, per germline. Trimming left V 3 bases short and J 1 base short, with 10 bases between. The CDR3 bases are TGTGCCAGCAGCGAGGACCCGGGGAACACTGAAGCTTTCTTT. It yields the protein CASSEDPGNTEAFF.

This clonotype was seen repeatedly, ten times or more. The chain is built from TRBV11-2 and TRBJ1-2, with TRBD1 matching over 7 bases. J gave up 5 bases and V 5 bases, and 14 bases lay outside the gene matches. The CDR3 contains 16 residues. CDR1 SGHAT and CDR2 FQNNGV come from the germline V gene. In nucleotides, the CDR3 is TGTGCCAGCAGCACTCGAAGGGACAGCTGGAAGTATGGCTACACCTTC. As protein: CASSTRRDSWKYGYTF. Full variable domain (remainder filled in from reference TRBV11-2 and TRBJ1-2): EAGVAQSPRYKIIEKRQSVAFWCNPISGHATLYWYQQILGQGPKLLIQFQNNGVVDDSQLPKDRFSAERLKGVDSTLKIQPAKLEDSAVYLCASSTRRDSWKYGYTFGSGTRLTVV.

This clonotype was counted at least ten times. The junction departs from germline at one end; a sequencing error may be responsible. The V and J genes are TRBV7-6 and TRBJ1-1, with D tentatively TRBD1 (6 bases). CDR1 SGHVS and CDR2 FNYEAQ come from the germline V gene. The CDR3 covers 14 residues. The DNA for the CDR3 is TGCGCCAGCAGCCTAGGGGGGGCTTACACTGAAGCTTTCTTT. Amino acids: CASSLGGAYTEAFF.

This clonotype was detected only a few times. The J gene is TRBJ2-2, the V gene TRBV6-4; 8 nucleotides match TRBD2. Unmatched junction bases numbered 8, after V lost 5 bases and J lost 6 bases. Germline V gives CDR1 MRHNA, CDR2 SNTAGT. The CDR3 spans 15 residues. The CDR3 bases are TGTGCCAGCAGTCTAGCAGCGGGGGCCTCCGGGGAGCTGTTTTTT. This translates into CASSLAAGASGELFF.